This record looks at one TCR beta chain sequence and its context. The data derive from a study of blood T cell repertoires in COVID-19. The CDR3 covers 16 residues. CDR1 is SGHTA, CDR2 FQGNSA, per germline. Trimming took 3 bases from V and 2 from J, leaving 13 bases between them. Repertoires were generated with immunoSEQ multiplex PCR, while TCRdb's copy carries only in-frame clones and drops some. The sample has under 300,000 clones, about 82% seen once. The source is an elderly man with acute or convalescent COVID-19. V gene TRBV7-2 combines with J gene TRBJ1-4; D perhaps matches TRBD1 (6 bases). Sequencing input: peripheral blood. For the CDR3, the DNA is TGTGCCAGCAGCTTTCACAGGGTTTCGACTAATGAAAAACTGTTTTTT. Its translation: CASSFHRVSTNEKLFF. The full variable domain, with the rest looked up from reference TRBV7-2 and TRBJ1-4, is GAGVSQSPSNKVTEKGKDVELRCDPISGHTALYWYRQSLGQGLEFLIYFQGNSAPDKSGLPSDRFSAERTGGSVSTLTIQRTQQEDSAVYLCASSFHRVSTNEKLFFGSGTQLSVL.